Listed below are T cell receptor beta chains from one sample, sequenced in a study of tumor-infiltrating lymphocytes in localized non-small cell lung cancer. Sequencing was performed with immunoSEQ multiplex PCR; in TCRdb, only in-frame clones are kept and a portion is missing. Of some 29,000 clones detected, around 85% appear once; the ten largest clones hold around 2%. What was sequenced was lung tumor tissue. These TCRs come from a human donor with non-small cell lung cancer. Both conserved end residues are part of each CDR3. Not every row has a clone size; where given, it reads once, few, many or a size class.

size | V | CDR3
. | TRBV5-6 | CASSLVGAGELFF
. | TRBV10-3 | CAISTGGDQPQHF
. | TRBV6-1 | CASSELAGGQETQYF
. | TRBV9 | CASSLGTRSDTGELFF
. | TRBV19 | CASSKDRNQPQHF
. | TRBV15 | CATSKIAGGNYNEQFF
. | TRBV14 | CASSRGGVEAFF
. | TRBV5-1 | CASSDGRGGDIQYF
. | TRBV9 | CASSVGLLAVGEQYF
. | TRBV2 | CASSATSYTGELFF
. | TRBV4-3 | CASSQDGGIGDQPQHF
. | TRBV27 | CASRALGGHTTYEQYF
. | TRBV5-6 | CASSYDRGPTQYF
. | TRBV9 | CASSVGSGGPQETQYF
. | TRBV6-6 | CASTRVAGILEYEQYF
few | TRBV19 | CASSLHNSPLHF
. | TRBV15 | CATSRDRTRHGYTF
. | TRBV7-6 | CASSFQPASTDTQYF
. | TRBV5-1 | CASSFLETQYF
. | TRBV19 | CASSTRHGYYEQYF
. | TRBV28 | CASSRAGGETQYF
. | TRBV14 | CASSLRRGITNEKLFF
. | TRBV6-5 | CASSYSGGEQYF
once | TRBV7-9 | CASSPRTPNEKLFF
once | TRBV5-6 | CASSPKGQSYNSPLHF
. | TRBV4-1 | CASSLPGATNEKLFF
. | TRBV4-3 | CASSQAGSNSPLHF
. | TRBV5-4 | CASSSGTSGGKGELFF
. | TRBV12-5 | CASGLKPNEKLFF
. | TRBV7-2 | CASSLEASGGPQHF
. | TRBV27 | CASSLSRFPGTNEKLFF
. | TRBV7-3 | CASSPLGTNEQFF
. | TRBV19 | CASSLRAGEKTDTQYF
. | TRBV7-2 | CASSSDAYYGYTF
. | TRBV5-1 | CASSLETGYYGYTF
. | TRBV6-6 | CASSSTGNTIYF
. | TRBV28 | CASIPGQGSNSPLHF
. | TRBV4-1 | CASSPLGGTNADTQYF
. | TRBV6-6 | CASSYTDSANQPQHF
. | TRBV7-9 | CASSLAGGIENTIYF
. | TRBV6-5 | CASSSQGANSPLHF
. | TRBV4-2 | CASSQDWEGLETQYF